A selection of T cell receptor beta chains follows, all from one sample in a study of T-cell reconstitution after alpha-beta-depleted transplantation in children. TCRdb reanalysed the PCR reads using MiXCR and keeps one entry per CDR3 protein. The sample lists hundreds of thousands of distinct CDR3 sequences; 20% to 25% were seen once. The material was PBMCs, mostly from graft donor cells, obtained 360 days after TCRalphabeta/CD19-depleted stem cell transplant. These receptors all come from a boy younger than two who had a stem cell transplant for acute myeloid leukemia, so the T cells may come from the graft donor. The CDR3 runs from the conserved cysteine through the conserved F or W. D genes are given only for firm matches.

v_call	d_call	j_call	cdr3_aa
TRBV29-1	-	TRBJ2-1	CSVCRHIRGAHNEQFF
TRBV12-3/TRBV12-4	TRBD2	TRBJ2-6	CASERGKGTGANVLTF
TRBV29-1	-	TRBJ2-1	CSVGLPPDEQFF
TRBV11-2	TRBD2	TRBJ2-4	CASSPRLRWTSGGLAKNIQYF
TRBV5-1	-	TRBJ2-2	CASSLERVGGELFF
TRBV7-6	TRBD1	TRBJ1-6	CASSLALGQGTSPLHF
TRBV6-2/TRBV6-3	-	TRBJ2-4	CASSYSPGLVDLAKNIQYF
TRBV29-1	TRBD2	TRBJ2-3	CSVLAGASFTDTQYF
TRBV27	-	TRBJ2-1	CASSFSGDPANEQFF
TRBV6-2/TRBV6-3	-	TRBJ1-5	CASSRDGELNQPQHF
TRBV12-3/TRBV12-4	TRBD1	TRBJ2-7	CASSLPGQGGEQYF
TRBV20-1	-	TRBJ2-3	CSASVSVSGDTQYF
TRBV5-1	-	TRBJ2-5	CASSLRQDGETQYF
TRBV25-1	-	TRBJ2-5	CASSESPVQETQYF
TRBV5-1	-	TRBJ1-2	CASSLDRAEKGYTF
TRBV7-9	TRBD2	TRBJ2-2	CASSSGTSGPNTGELFF
TRBV29-1	-	TRBJ2-7	CSVEDTLTGYEQYF
TRBV20-1	-	TRBJ1-1	CSARGIPPEAFF
TRBV6-1	TRBD1	TRBJ1-4	CASSGGGDGEKLFF
TRBV29-1	TRBD2	TRBJ2-7	CSVEGSGGTSYEQYF
TRBV29-1	-	TRBJ2-2	CSVVRAGAGELFF
TRBV5-1	-	TRBJ2-2	CASSFKSNTGELFF
TRBV20-1	-	TRBJ2-1	CSATGVVGFNEQFF
TRBV28	-	TRBJ2-6	CASCLLGAGANVLTF
TRBV7-9	-	TRBJ2-5	CASSLVAVLQETQYF
TRBV20-1	TRBD1	TRBJ2-5	CSASGVDQGQLLRETQYF
TRBV29-1	-	TRBJ2-3	CSVVLYTDTQYF
TRBV6-5	-	TRBJ2-1	CASRRLGHEQFF
TRBV4-3	-	TRBJ1-2	CASSQGSDRLDGYTF
TRBV3-1	TRBD1	TRBJ1-6	CATSAGGMLSVSSPLHF
TRBV15	-	TRBJ1-1	CATSRVGSPMVGAFF
TRBV27	-	TRBJ2-7	CASSPSFHEQYF
TRBV7-2	-	TRBJ2-1	CASSFSDSYNEQFF
TRBV20-1	TRBD1	TRBJ1-5	CSARTGWNNQPQHF
TRBV15	-	TRBJ2-2	CATSRAQGTGELFF
TRBV7-9	-	TRBJ1-2	CASSSGDYYGYTF
TRBV6-5	TRBD1	TRBJ2-4	CASSYSTGRDGLAKNIQYF
TRBV20-1	TRBD2	TRBJ2-5	CSARAGLAGGPIGTQYF
TRBV12-3/TRBV12-4	-	TRBJ1-5	CASRAVSGNQPQHF
TRBV20-1	-	TRBJ2-7	CSARDPGGNYEQYF
TRBV5-1	-	TRBJ2-5	CASSLTSPWWETQYF